Listed here are 7 T cell receptor beta chains from one sample, sequenced in a study of molecular identifiers for immune sequencing clone quantification. One entry per CDR3 protein results from TCRdb running MiXCR on the PCR reads. This sample carries approximately 550,000 distinct CDR3 sequences, around 23% of them seen once, and the ten largest clones take just over 0.75%. The source material was naive CD8+ T cells from blood, with Jurkat cell RNA spiked in. Subset meaning: FACS-sorted CD8+CD4-CCR7+CD45RA+ naive T cells. The receptors here all came from a human donor in good health. Some libraries in this study had Jurkat cell RNA spiked in.

Many counts were recorded for this clonotype. V and J are TRBV20-1 and TRBJ2-7, with 8 positions matching TRBD1. With 6 bases clipped from V and 4 bases from J, the junction kept 5 bases outside the gene matches. The CDR3 is made up of 12 amino acids. CDR1 and CDR2 from the germline V gene are DFQATT and SNEGSKA (reference sequence). The CDR3 nucleotides are TGCAGTGCCGAGCGACAGGGGTACGAGCAGTACTTC. Translated: CSAERQGYEQYF.

The table lists this clonotype with a few counts. This chain uses TRBV7-9 with TRBJ2-5, with no clear D. The germline CDR1 and CDR2 sequences are SEHNR and FQNEAQ (reference sequence). The CDR3 totals 12 residues. Trimming cost V 3 bases and J 4 bases, with 6 bases left between them. The CDR3 reads CASSFQRETQYF. The CDR3 DNA follows: TGTGCCAGCAGCTTTCAACGAGAGACCCAGTACTTC.

This clonotype was detected only a few times. A much more abundant neighbour one base away suggests this may be a read error. This rearrangement joins TRBV7-2 to TRBJ2-3; D unclear. This CDR3 comprises 15 residues. CDR1 SGHTA and CDR2 FQGNSA come from the germline V gene. The germline V and J ends were trimmed by 5 bases and 0 bases, with 12 bases remaining between them. CDR3 bases: TGTGCCAGCAGCGTAGTTGGCGGAAGCACAGATACGCAGTATTTT. Its protein is CASSVVGGSTDTQYF. The full variable domain, with the rest looked up from reference TRBV7-2 and TRBJ2-3, is GAGVSQSPSNKVTEKGKDVELRCDPISGHTALYWYRQSLGQGLEFLIYFQGNSAPDKSGLPSDRFSAERTGGSVSTLTIQRTQQEDSAVYLCASSVVGGSTDTQYFGPGTRLTVL.

The CDR3 protein is CASSPDFPYEQYF. CDR3 bases: TGTGCCAGCAGCCCGGACTTTCCCTACGAGCAGTACTTC. This sequence joins TRBV6-2 or TRBV6-3 and TRBJ2-7; D possibly corresponds to TRBD2 (5 bases). This CDR3 comprises 13 residues. The V end was cut by 6 bases, the J end by 2 bases, with 11 bases between. CDR1 MNHEY and CDR2 SVGEGT come from the germline V gene.

This clonotype was recorded at least ten times. The chain combines TRBV7-9 with TRBJ1-5, with D possibly matching TRBD1 (5 bases). Per the germline V gene, CDR1 is SEHNR and CDR2 is FQNEAQ (reference sequence). V dropped 7 bases and J dropped 0 bases, with 19 bases sitting between them. The CDR3 loop spans 17 amino acids. The CDR3 coding sequence is TGTGCCAGCACCCGAGCGATAGGGACTTATAGCAATCAGCCCCAGCATTTT. This codes for CASTRAIGTYSNQPQHF.

For this clonotype: One base away lies a much larger clone, so this may be a sequencing read error. This CDR3 fails to terminate in the conserved phenylalanine or tryptophan, so it likely reflects a read error. J is TRBJ2-5 and V is TRBV30; D remains ambiguous. The CDR3 has 11 amino acids. Trimming removed 0 bases at V and 7 bases at J, with 6 bases between. Germline V gene sequence: CDR1 GTSNPN, CDR2 SVGIG (reference sequence). The CDR3 protein is CAWSVTGTQYL. Written as DNA, the CDR3 is TGTGCCTGGAGTGTTACGGGGACCCAGTACCTC.

This clonotype was observed a handful of times. This sequence joins TRBV6-1 and TRBJ2-3, with TRBD2 matching over 16 bases. The length of the CDR3 is 17 residues. The germline gives CDR1 MNHNS, CDR2 SASEGT. Germline trimming cut 6 bases from V and 1 base from J; bases unmatched to any gene: 4. The CDR3 region is CASRTGTSGGGTDTQYF. The DNA of the CDR3 is TGTGCCAGCAGAACCGGGACTAGCGGGGGGGGCACAGATACGCAGTATTTT.